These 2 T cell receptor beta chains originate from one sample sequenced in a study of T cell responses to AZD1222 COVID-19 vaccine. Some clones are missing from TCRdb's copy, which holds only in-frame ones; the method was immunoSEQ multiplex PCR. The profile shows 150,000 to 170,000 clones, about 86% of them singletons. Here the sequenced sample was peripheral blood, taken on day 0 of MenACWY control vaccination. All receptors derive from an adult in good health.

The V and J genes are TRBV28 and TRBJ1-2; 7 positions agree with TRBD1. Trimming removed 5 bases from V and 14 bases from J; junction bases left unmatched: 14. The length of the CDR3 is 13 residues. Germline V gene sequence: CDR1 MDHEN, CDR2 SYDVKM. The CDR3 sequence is CASSPTTRQGPTF. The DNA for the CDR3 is TGTGCCAGCAGTCCAACCACAAGACAGGGCCCTACCTTC.

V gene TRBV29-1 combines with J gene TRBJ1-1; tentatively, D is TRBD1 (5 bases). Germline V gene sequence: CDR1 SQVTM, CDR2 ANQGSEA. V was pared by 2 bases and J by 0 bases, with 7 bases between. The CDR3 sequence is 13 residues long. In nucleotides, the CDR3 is TGCAGCGTTGAAAGACAGCTGAACACTGAAGCTTTCTTT. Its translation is CSVERQLNTEAFF.